This T cell receptor (beta chain) was observed in a study of T cell responses to AZD1222 COVID-19 vaccine. Some clones are missing from TCRdb's copy, which holds only in-frame ones; the method was immunoSEQ multiplex PCR. The sample shows under 200,000 clones, 85% to 95% of them seen only once. This receptor was identified in an adult who received the MenACWY meningococcal vaccine as a control. The sequenced sample was peripheral blood, obtained 28 days after the second dose of the MenACWY control vaccine.

CDR3 residues: CASSDWGETQYF. The DNA for the CDR3 is TGCGCCAGCAGTGACTGGGGAGAGACCCAGTACTTC. The genes are TRBV10-2 and TRBJ2-5, with unresolved D. Germline loops: CDR1 WSHSY, CDR2 SAAADI. Trimming left V 3 bases short and J 4 bases short, with 6 bases between. This CDR3 contains 12 residues.